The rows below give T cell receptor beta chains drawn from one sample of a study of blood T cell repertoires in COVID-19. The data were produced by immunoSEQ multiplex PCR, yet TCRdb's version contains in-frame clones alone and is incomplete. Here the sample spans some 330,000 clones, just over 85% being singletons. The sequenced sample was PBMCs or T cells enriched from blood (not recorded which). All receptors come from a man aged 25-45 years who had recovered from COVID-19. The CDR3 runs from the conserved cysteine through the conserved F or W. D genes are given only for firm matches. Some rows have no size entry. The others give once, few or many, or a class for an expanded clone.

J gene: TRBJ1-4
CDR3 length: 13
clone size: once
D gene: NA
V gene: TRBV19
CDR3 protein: CASTVQHNEKLFF
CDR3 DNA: TGTGCCAGTACCGTACAGCATAATGAAAAACTGTTTTTT

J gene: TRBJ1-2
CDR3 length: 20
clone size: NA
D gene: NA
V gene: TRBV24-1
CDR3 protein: CATSDHPRQRSALVRNGYTF
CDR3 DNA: TGTGCCACCAGTGACCACCCACGGCAAAGGTCGGCTTTGGTGAGGAATGGCTACACCTTC

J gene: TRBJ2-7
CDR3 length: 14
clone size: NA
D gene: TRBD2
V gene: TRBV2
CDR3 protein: CASSGVSGEAEQYF
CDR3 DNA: TGTGCCAGCAGTGGGGTTAGCGGGGAGGCCGAGCAGTACTTC

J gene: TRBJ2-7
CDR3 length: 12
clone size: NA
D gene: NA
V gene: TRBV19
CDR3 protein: CASSTREYEQYF
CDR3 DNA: TGTGCCAGTAGTACCCGGGAGTACGAGCAGTACTTC

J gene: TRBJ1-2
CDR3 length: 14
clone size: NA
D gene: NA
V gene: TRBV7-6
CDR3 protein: CASSFLDRKGGYTF
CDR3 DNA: TGTGCCAGCAGCTTTCTGGACAGAAAAGGGGGCTACACCTTC

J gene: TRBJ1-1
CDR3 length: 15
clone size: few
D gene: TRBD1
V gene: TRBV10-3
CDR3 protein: CAISERTGGNTEAFF
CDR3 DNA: TGTGCCATCAGTGAGCGGACAGGGGGGAACACTGAAGCTTTCTTT

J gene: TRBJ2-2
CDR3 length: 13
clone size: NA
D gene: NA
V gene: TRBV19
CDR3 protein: CASSIYVTRELFF
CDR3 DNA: TGTGCCAGTAGTATTTATGTCACTCGGGAGCTGTTTTTT

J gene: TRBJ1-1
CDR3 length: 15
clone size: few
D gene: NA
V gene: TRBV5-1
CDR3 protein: CASSLSLGRSTEAFF
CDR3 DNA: TGCGCCAGCAGCTTGTCTCTGGGCAGATCCACTGAAGCTTTCTTT

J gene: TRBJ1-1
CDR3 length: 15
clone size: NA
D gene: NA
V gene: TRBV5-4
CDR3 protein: CASSLGWGEYTEAFF
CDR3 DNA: TGTGCCAGCAGCCTGGGCTGGGGCGAGTACACTGAAGCTTTCTTT

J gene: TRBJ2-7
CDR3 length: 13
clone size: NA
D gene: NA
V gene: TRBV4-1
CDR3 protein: CASSPKEYYEQYF
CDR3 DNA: TGCGCCAGCAGCCCCAAGGAGTACTACGAGCAGTACTTC

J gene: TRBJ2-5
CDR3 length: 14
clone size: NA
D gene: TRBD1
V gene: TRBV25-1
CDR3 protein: CASSEGQGQETQYF
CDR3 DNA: TGTGCCAGCAGTGAGGGACAGGGACAAGAGACCCAGTACTTC

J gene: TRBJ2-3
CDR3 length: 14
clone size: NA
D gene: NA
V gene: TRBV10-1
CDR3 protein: CAILKILRQATQYF
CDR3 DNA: TGCGCCATCCTCAAGATCCTAAGACAGGCAACGCAGTATTTT

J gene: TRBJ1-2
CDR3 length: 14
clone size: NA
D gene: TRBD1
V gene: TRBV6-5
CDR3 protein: CASSSPGQGKGYTF
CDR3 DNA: TGTGCCAGCAGTTCTCCGGGACAGGGAAAAGGCTACACCTTC

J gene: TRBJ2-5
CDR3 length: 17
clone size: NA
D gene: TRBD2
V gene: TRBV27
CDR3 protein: CASSSKPGLAEQETQYF
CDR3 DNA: TGTGCCAGCAGTTCCAAACCGGGACTAGCTGAGCAAGAGACCCAGTACTTC

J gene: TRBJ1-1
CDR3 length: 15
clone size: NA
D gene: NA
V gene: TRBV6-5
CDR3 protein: CASSLQARMNTEAFF
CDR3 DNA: TGTGCCAGCAGTCTCCAGGCCCGCATGAACACTGAAGCTTTCTTT

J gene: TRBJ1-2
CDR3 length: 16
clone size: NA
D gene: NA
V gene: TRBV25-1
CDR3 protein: CASSEIGSQSNYGYTF
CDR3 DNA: TGTGCCAGCAGTGAAATTGGGAGCCAAAGTAACTATGGCTACACCTTC

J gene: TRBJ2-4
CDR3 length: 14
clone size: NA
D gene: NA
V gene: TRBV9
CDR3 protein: CASSQVDAKNIQYF
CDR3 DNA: TGTGCCAGCAGCCAGGTTGACGCCAAAAACATTCAGTACTTC

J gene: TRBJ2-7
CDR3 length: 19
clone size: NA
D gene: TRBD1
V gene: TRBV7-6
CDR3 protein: CASSLGRPSDRAKNYEQYF
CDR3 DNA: TGTGCCAGCAGCTTAGGACGTCCTTCAGACAGGGCCAAGAACTACGAGCAGTACTTC

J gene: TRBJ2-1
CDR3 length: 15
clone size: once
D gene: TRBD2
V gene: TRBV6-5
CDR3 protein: CASSHTSGGINEQFF
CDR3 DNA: TGTGCCAGCAGTCATACTAGCGGGGGTATAAATGAGCAGTTCTTC

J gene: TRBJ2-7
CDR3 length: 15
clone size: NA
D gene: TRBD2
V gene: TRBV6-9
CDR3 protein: CASSYPRTRSYEQYF
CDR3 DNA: TGTGCCAGCAGTTACCCCCGGACTAGGAGCTACGAGCAGTACTTC

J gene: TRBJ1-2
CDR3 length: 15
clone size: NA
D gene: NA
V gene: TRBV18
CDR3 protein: CASSPLDSFGSRYTF
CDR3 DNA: TGTGCCAGCTCACCCCTGGACTCCTTTGGAAGTCGCTACACCTTC

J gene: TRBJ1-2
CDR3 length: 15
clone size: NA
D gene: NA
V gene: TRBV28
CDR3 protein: CASSQPRGANYGYTF
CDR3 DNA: TGTGCCAGCAGCCAACCCCGGGGGGCGAACTATGGCTACACCTTC

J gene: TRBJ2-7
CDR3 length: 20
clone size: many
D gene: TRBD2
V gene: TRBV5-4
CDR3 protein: CASSLGLHTGLAGTNYEQYF
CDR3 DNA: TGTGCCAGCAGCTTGGGGCTCCACACGGGACTAGCGGGGACTAACTACGAGCAGTACTTC

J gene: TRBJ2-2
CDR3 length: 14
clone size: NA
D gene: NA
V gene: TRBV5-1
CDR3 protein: CASRESMNTGELFF
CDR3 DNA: TGCGCCAGCAGGGAGAGTATGAACACCGGGGAGCTGTTTTTT

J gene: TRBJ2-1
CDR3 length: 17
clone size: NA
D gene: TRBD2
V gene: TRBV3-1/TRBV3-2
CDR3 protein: CASSRGLAGASPKGQFF
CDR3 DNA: TGTGCCAGCAGCCGGGGACTAGCGGGGGCCTCTCCCAAAGGGCAGTTCTTC

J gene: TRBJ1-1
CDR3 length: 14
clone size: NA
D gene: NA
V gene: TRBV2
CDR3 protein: CASSELSQDTEAFF
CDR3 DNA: TGTGCCAGCAGTGAACTTTCACAGGACACTGAAGCTTTCTTT

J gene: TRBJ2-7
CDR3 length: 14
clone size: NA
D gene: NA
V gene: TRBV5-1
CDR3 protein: CASSLQSSSYEQYF
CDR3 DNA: TGCGCCAGCAGCTTGCAAAGCTCCTCCTACGAGCAGTACTTC

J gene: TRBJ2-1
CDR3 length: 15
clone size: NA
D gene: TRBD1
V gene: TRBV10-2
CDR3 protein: CASSDGTGGFNEQFF
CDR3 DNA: TGCGCCAGCAGTGACGGGACAGGGGGCTTTAATGAGCAGTTCTTC

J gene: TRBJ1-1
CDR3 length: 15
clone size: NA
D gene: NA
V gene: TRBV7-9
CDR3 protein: CASSLAQAGDTEAFF
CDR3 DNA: TGTGCCAGCAGCTTAGCCCAGGCAGGGGACACTGAAGCTTTCTTT

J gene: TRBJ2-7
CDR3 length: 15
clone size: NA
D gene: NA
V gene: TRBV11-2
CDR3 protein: CASSPAAGGAYEQYF
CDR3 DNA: TGTGCCAGCAGCCCGGCCGCGGGTGGGGCCTACGAGCAGTACTTC

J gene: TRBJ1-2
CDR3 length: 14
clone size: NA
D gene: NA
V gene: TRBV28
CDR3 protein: CASGRRVRKDGYTF
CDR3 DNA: TGTGCCAGTGGGCGGAGGGTCCGGAAGGATGGCTACACCTTC